These 25 T cell receptor beta chains originate from one sample sequenced in a study of cytomegalovirus exposure and HLA in healthy donors. PCR amplification relied on 60 Vbeta primers (plus 13 Jbeta primers). Produced via immunoSEQ multiplex PCR; TCRdb's table is partial and in-frame only. The sample includes roughly 100,000 clones, about 70% of them seen just once. The sample comprised PBMCs. These receptors came from a man aged 25-45 years in good health and CMV-seronegative.

The gene calls are TRBV7-9 and TRBJ2-3; 10 nucleotides line up with TRBD2. Trimming took 4 bases from V and 6 from J; bases not matched to a gene: 13. In germline, CDR1 is SEHNR, CDR2 FQNEAQ (reference sequence). This CDR3 contains 17 residues. Here the CDR3 DNA reads TGTGCCAGCAGCTCAACTAGCGGGGTCCATTCACAGGATACGCAGTATTTT. Protein sequence: CASSSTSGVHSQDTQYF.

Only one count was recorded for this clone. This chain joins TRBV27 and TRBJ2-2; no reliable D call. Trimming took 6 bases from V and 3 from J, leaving 5 bases between them. Looked up from germline, CDR1 is MNHEY and CDR2 is SMNVEV (reference sequence). The CDR3 totals 12 residues. CDR3 region: CASSTYTGELFF. In DNA, the CDR3 is TGTGCCAGCAGCACATACACCGGGGAGCTGTTTTTT.

V gene TRBV7-9 combines with J gene TRBJ1-1; D not resolved. V lost 2 bases, J lost 1 base, and 11 bases lay in between. Germline loops: CDR1 SEHNR, CDR2 FQNEAQ (reference sequence). CDR3 length equals 15 residues. The CDR3, as DNA: TGTGCCAGCAGCTTAAACCTGGCGGGGAACACTGAAGCTTTCTTT. Its translation is CASSLNLAGNTEAFF. The entire variable domain, with the rest obtained from reference TRBV7-9 and TRBJ1-1, is as follows: DTGVSQNPRHKITKRGQNVTFRCDPISEHNRLYWYRQTLGQGPEFLTYFQNEAQLEKSRLLSDRFSAERPKGSFSTLEIQRTEQGDSAMYLCASSLNLAGNTEAFFGQGTRLTVV.

Note on this clone: At one boundary the junction diverges from the germline segment, which might be a read error. CDR3 amino acids: CASSQAGQEILREGLLF. CDR3 coding DNA: TGTGCCAGCAGCCAGGCCGGACAGGAAATCCTGCGGGAGGGCCTGCTCTTC. The chain uses TRBV4-2 and TRBJ2-1, with 9 nucleotides matching TRBD2. Germline V CDR1 and CDR2: LGHNA, YNFKEQ. The CDR3 has 17 residues.

The rearrangement links TRBV2 to TRBJ1-5; 9 bases agree with TRBD1. CDR3 length equals 14 residues. CDR1 and CDR2 from the germline V gene are SNHLY and FYNNEI. The J segment lost 7 bases and the V segment lost 6 bases, leaving 7 bases of the junction unmatched. The CDR3 spells CASRGTGTVQPQHF. The CDR3 DNA is TGTGCCAGCAGAGGGACAGGGACGGTCCAGCCCCAGCATTTT.

On this clone: The same CDR3 can be traced to other DNA sequences in this sample. The rearrangement links TRBV6-5 to TRBJ2-1; 7 bases line up with TRBD1. The CDR3 loop spans 15 amino acids. Germline V gives CDR1 MNHEY, CDR2 SVGAGI. J was trimmed by 2 bases and V by 6 bases; bases with no gene match: 7. The CDR3 region is CASRTGYEAYNEQFF. In nucleotides, the CDR3 is TGTGCCAGCAGGACAGGGTATGAGGCCTACAATGAGCAGTTCTTC.

The chain combines TRBV9 with TRBJ2-1; 10 bases line up with TRBD2. V lost 0 bases and J lost 6; bases outside the gene matches: 3. Germline assignment: CDR1 SGDLS and CDR2 YYNGEE. The CDR3 runs to 15 residues. The CDR3 bases are TGTGCCAGCAGCGTAGGAAGCGGGAGGGCCAATGAGCAGTTCTTC. This translates into CASSVGSGRANEQFF.

This clone appeared a few times. The gene calls are TRBV18 and TRBJ1-3, with no clear D. The CDR3 is 16 residues long. V gave up 5 bases and J gave up 1 base, with 15 bases separating them. Germline V CDR1 and CDR2: KGHSH, LQKENI. As DNA, the CDR3 is TGTGCCAGCTCAAGGGAGGCAGCACGGTCTGGAAACACCATATATTTT. Its protein product is CASSREAARSGNTIYF.

This clone was seen only once. The chain recombines TRBV9 with TRBJ2-7; maybe TRBD2 (7 bases). CDR3 length: 14 amino acids. Germline V gives CDR1 SGDLS, CDR2 YYNGEE. V dropped 2 bases and J dropped 7 bases, with 16 bases sitting between them. CDR3 loop: CASSVSGGATEQYF. DNA of the CDR3: TGTGCCAGCAGCGTTTCTGGGGGGGCTACAGAGCAGTACTTC.

Regarding this clone: Other nucleotide sequences from this sample produce the same CDR3. This sequence joins TRBV5-1 and TRBJ2-3; possible D gene TRBD2, 5 bases. The CDR3 runs to 16 residues. In germline, CDR1 is SGHRS, CDR2 YFSETQ. The ends were cut back, 0 bases at V and 0 bases at J, with 11 bases in the middle. CDR3 sequence: CASSLGLAASTDTQYF. The DNA for the CDR3 is TGCGCCAGCAGCTTGGGTCTAGCTGCTAGCACAGATACGCAGTATTTT.

The DNA of the CDR3 is TGCGCCAGCAGCCGAAGTTATTCTAGCGGGAGCTACGAGCAGTACTTC. Amino acid sequence: CASSRSYSSGSYEQYF. This rearrangement joins TRBV5-1 to TRBJ2-7; 10 nucleotides align to TRBD2. CDR3 length equals 16 residues. Per the germline V gene, CDR1 is SGHRS and CDR2 is YFSETQ. V gave up 4 bases and J gave up 3 bases; unmatched junction bases: 10.

The chain is built from TRBV6-1 and TRBJ1-4, with TRBD1 matching 9 bases. This CDR3 is built from 15 residues. Germline CDR1 and CDR2: MNHNS and SASEGT. Losses at the gene ends were 6 bases for V and 7 bases for J; bases not matched to a gene: 9. CDR3 sequence (DNA): TGTGCCAGCAGGCGAGGGGGACAGGGTGGTGAAAAACTGTTTTTT. Translating gives CASRRGGQGGEKLFF.

About this clone itself: A read error may account for a junction end that differs from germline. The sample contains more than one DNA sequence encoding this CDR3. The chain couples TRBV6-5 to TRBJ2-2, with 8 bases aligning to TRBD1. Germline V gives CDR1 MNHEY, CDR2 SVGAGI. The length of the CDR3 is 16 residues. In DNA form, the CDR3 reads TGTGCCAGCAGTTCGCCGGGACAGGACCCGACCGGGGAACTGTTTTTT. Translating gives CASSSPGQDPTGELFF.

The CDR3 nucleotides read TGTGCCAGCAGCCCCATGAGGGGGGGCCTTACAGATACGCAGTATTTT. Its protein product is CASSPMRGGLTDTQYF. V usage is TRBV7-9 and J usage is TRBJ2-3; D is possibly TRBD2 (7 bases). The V gene's germline CDR1 is SEHNR and CDR2 FQNEAQ (reference sequence). This CDR3 has 16 residues. V was trimmed by 5 bases and J by 3 bases, leaving 18 bases between them.

This chain uses TRBV10-3 with TRBJ1-5; TRBD1 agrees at 9 bases. V shed 7 bases, J shed 5 bases, and the junction held 9 bases outside the gene matches. Looked up from germline, CDR1 is ENHRY and CDR2 is SYGVKD. The CDR3 contains 15 residues. CDR3 in DNA: TGTGCCATCAACGACCGGGACAGGGTCGATCAGCCCCAGCATTTT. Translation: CAINDRDRVDQPQHF.

The chain recombines TRBV9 with TRBJ2-3; possibly TRBD2 for D (6 bases). Germline lookup yields CDR1 SGDLS and CDR2 YYNGEE. This CDR3 is 16 amino acids long. V lost 5 bases and J 3 bases, leaving 19 bases between the germline ends. This CDR3 reads CASRAPGAGLTDTQYF. The CDR3, as DNA: TGTGCCAGCAGAGCTCCTGGAGCGGGCCTTACAGATACGCAGTATTTT.

The sample holds one count of this clone. The chain combines TRBV10-3 with TRBJ1-1; TRBD1 agrees at 7 bases. The V gene end was trimmed by 8 bases and the J gene end by 0 bases; junction bases not matched to a gene: 3. The CDR3 has 13 amino acids. Germline CDR1 reads ENHRY; CDR2 reads SYGVKD. Here the CDR3 DNA reads TGTGCCATCGGGGGACAGATGAACACTGAAGCTTTCTTT. It specifies CAIGGQMNTEAFF.

V usage is TRBV5-4 and J usage is TRBJ2-1, with D unresolved. Germline CDR1 is SGHNT and CDR2 is YYREEE (reference sequence). The CDR3 is made up of 11 amino acids. V was clipped by 4 bases and J by 3 bases, with 2 bases between them. Written as DNA, the CDR3 is TGTGCCAGCAGCCGCTACAATGAGCAGTTCTTC. This encodes CASSRYNEQFF.

The V gene is TRBV11-2, the J gene TRBJ2-1; possibly TRBD2 for D (6 bases). Germline CDR1 SGHAT, CDR2 FQNNGV. The V gene lost 1 base and the J gene lost 9 bases, with 13 bases spanning the gap. The length of the CDR3 is 14 residues. Written as DNA, the CDR3 is TGTGCCAGCAGCTTAGGGGGGGTGATTACTGAGCAGTTCTTC. Translating it yields CASSLGGVITEQFF.

V and J are TRBV27 and TRBJ2-7; TRBD1 might be the D (6 bases). CDR1 and CDR2 (germline): MNHEY, SMNVEV (reference sequence). The CDR3 consists of 14 residues. The ends were cut back, 3 bases at V and 0 bases at J, with 9 bases in the middle. CDR3 in amino acids: CASSFRDTSYEQYF. The CDR3 DNA follows: TGTGCCAGCAGTTTCCGGGACACCTCCTACGAGCAGTACTTC.

This chain links TRBV5-6 with TRBJ1-3; TRBD1 matches at 8 bases. This CDR3 has 15 residues. The germline CDR1 and CDR2 sequences are SGHDT and YYEEEE. V lost 5 bases and J lost 4; bases outside the gene matches: 8. The DNA for the CDR3 is TGTGCCAGCAGATCAGGGGGCGCAGCCGGAAACACCATATATTTT. Amino acid sequence: CASRSGGAAGNTIYF.

The chain links TRBV7-8 to TRBJ1-1, with D possibly TRBD1 on 5 matching bases. Per germline, CDR1 SGHVS and CDR2 FQNEAQ. The germline V and J ends were trimmed by 2 bases and 5 bases, with 15 bases remaining between them. The CDR3 has 15 amino acids. The CDR3 DNA follows: TGTGCCAGCAGCTTAAACGACGGGGAGGGGACTGAAGCTTTCTTT. It translates to CASSLNDGEGTEAFF.

The chain employs TRBV28 and TRBJ2-7; weak D call: TRBD1 (6 bases). The V end lost 6 bases, the J end lost 5 bases, and 17 bases lay between the germline ends. CDR3 length: 14 residues. Germline lookup yields CDR1 MDHEN and CDR2 SYDVKM. Written as DNA, the CDR3 is TGTGCCAGCAGGCTACAGGGTTGGGGTCACGAGCAGTACTTC. It specifies CASRLQGWGHEQYF.

The chain recombines TRBV11-2 with TRBJ2-3, with TRBD1 matching over 8 bases. Germline loops: CDR1 SGHAT, CDR2 FQNNGV. The CDR3 has 15 amino acids. V was pared by 4 bases and J by 5 bases, with 8 bases of the junction left unmatched. The CDR3 nucleotides are TGTGCCAGCAGCTCCCCGACAGGGGATATAGATACGCAGTATTTT. This gives the protein CASSSPTGDIDTQYF.

The chain couples TRBV5-1 to TRBJ1-1, with 7 bases matching TRBD1. The trim removed 2 bases at V and 3 bases at J, leaving 10 bases unmatched. Germline V gene data show CDR1 as SGHRS and CDR2 as YFSETQ. The CDR3 is 16 amino acids. CDR3 nucleotides: TGCGCCAGCAGCTTAAACCCAGGGGGTAAGGACACTGAAGCTTTCTTT. It is translated as CASSLNPGGKDTEAFF.